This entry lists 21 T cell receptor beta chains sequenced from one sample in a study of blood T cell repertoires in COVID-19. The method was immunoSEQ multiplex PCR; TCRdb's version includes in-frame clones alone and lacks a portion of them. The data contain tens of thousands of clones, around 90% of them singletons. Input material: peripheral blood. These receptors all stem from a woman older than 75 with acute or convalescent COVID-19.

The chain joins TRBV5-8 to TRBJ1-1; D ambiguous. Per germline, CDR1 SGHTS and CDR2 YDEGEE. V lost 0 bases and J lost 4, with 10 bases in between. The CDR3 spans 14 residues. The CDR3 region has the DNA TGTGCCAGCAGCTTGGATCGGGGTACCACTGAAGCTTTCTTT. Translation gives CASSLDRGTTEAFF.

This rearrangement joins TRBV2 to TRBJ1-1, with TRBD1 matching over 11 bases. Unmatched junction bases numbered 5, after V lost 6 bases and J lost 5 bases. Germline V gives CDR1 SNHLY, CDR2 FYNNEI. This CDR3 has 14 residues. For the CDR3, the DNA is TGTGCCAGCAGGATCCGGGACAGGGGGACTGAAGCTTTCTTT. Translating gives CASRIRDRGTEAFF.

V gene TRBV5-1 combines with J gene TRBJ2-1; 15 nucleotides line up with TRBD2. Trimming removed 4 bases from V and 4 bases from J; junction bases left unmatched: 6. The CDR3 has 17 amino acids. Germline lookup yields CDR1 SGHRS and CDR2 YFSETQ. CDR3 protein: CASSPGLAGGLYNEQFF. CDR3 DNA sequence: TGCGCCAGCAGCCCAGGACTAGCGGGAGGGTTGTACAATGAGCAGTTCTTC.

The DNA of the CDR3 is TGTGCCAGCAGTCAGGGACTGCGCACTGAAGCTTTCTTT. Its protein product is CASSQGLRTEAFF. This chain joins TRBV6-5 and TRBJ1-1; perhaps TRBD1 as D (5 bases). CDR1 is MNHEY, CDR2 SVGAGI, per germline. Trimming removed 5 bases at V and 4 bases at J, with 11 bases between. The CDR3 sequence is 13 residues long.

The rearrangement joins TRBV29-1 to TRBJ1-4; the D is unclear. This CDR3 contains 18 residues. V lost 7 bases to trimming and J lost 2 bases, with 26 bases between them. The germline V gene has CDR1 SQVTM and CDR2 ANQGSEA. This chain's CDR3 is CSATAREGLIKTNEKLFF. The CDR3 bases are TGCAGCGCTACCGCGCGGGAGGGCCTAATTAAGACTAATGAAAAACTGTTTTTT.

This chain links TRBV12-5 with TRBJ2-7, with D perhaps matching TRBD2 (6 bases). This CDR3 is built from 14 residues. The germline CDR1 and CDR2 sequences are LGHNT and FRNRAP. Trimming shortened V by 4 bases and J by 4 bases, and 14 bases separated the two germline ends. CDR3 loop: CASGYGGMEYEQYF. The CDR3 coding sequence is TGTGCTAGTGGTTACGGGGGAATGGAATACGAGCAGTACTTC.

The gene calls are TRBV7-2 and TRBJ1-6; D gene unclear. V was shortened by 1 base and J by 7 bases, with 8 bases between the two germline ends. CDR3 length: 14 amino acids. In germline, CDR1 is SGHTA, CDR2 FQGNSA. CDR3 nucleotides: TGTGCCAGCAGCTTAGGCACCACAAATTCACCCCTCCACTTT. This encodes CASSLGTTNSPLHF.

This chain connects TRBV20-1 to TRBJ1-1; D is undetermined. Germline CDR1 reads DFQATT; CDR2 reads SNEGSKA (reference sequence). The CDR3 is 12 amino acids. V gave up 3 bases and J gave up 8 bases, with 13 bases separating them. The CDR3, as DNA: TGCAGTGCTAGTACTGCGGGAGTGGAAGCTTTCTTT. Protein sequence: CSASTAGVEAFF.

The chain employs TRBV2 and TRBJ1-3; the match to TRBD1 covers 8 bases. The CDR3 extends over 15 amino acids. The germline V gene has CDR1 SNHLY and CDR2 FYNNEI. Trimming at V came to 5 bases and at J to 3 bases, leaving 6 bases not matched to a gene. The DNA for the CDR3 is TGTGCCAGCAGTAAAGACAGGGGAAGTGGAAACACCATATATTTT. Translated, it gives CASSKDRGSGNTIYF.

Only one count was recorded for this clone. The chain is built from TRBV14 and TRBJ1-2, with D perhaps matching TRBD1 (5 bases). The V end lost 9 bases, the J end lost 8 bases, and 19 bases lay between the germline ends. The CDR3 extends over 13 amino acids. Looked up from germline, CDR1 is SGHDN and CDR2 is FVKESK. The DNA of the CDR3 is TGTGCCAGTTCACGACAGCCCTATGAGGGCTACACCTTC. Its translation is CASSRQPYEGYTF.

CDR3 in DNA: TGTGCCAGCAAGGACAGTTTCACTGAAGCTTTCTTT. Translated, it gives CASKDSFTEAFF. V usage is TRBV5-8 and J usage is TRBJ1-1; D might be TRBD1 (6 bases). The CDR3 consists of 12 residues. Trimming cost V 6 bases and J 4 bases, with 10 bases left between them. Germline V CDR1 and CDR2: SGHTS, YDEGEE.

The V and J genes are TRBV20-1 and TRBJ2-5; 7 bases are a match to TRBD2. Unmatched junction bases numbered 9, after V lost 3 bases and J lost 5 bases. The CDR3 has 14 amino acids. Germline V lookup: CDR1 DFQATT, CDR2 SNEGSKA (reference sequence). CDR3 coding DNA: TGCAGTGCTAGTCGCGAGACTAGCTGGGAGACCCAGTACTTC. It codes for CSASRETSWETQYF.

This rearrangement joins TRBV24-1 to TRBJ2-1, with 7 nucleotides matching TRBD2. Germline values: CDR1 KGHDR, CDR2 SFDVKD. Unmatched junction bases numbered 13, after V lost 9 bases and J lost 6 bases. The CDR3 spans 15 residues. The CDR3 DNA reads TGTGCCACCCCCCGAAAGAGGGAGGGCCCCAATGAGCAGTTCTTC. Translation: CATPRKREGPNEQFF.

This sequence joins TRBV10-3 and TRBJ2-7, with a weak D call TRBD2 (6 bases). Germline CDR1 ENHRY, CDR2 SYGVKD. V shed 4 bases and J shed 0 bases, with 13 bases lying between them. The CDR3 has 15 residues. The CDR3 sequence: CAISGSGPSSYEQYF. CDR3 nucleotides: TGTGCCATCAGTGGTAGCGGCCCCAGCTCCTACGAGCAGTACTTC.

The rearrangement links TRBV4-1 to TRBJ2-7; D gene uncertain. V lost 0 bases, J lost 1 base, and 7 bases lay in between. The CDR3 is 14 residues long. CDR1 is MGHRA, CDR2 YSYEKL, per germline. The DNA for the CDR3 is TGCGCCAGCAGCCAAGAAGCCTTATCCTACGAGCAGTACTTC. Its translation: CASSQEALSYEQYF.

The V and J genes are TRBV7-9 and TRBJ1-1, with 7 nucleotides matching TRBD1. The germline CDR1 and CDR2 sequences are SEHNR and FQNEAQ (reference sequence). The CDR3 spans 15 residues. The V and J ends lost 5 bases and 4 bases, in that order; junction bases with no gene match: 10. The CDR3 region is CASSPGGSGLTEAFF. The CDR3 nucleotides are TGTGCCAGCAGCCCAGGGGGGAGCGGACTCACTGAAGCTTTCTTT.

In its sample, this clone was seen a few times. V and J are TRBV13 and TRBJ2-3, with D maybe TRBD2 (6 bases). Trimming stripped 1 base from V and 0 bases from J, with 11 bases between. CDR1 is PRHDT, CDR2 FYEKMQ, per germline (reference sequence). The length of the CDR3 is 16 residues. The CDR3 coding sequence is TGTGCCAGCAGCTTAGTGGGGGGTTCGAGCACAGATACGCAGTATTTT. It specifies CASSLVGGSSTDTQYF.

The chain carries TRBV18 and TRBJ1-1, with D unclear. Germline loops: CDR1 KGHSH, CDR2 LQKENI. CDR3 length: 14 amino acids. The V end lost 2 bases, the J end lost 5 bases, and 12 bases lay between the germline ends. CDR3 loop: CASSPKKGGTEAFF. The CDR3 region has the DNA TGTGCCAGCTCACCAAAGAAGGGCGGGACTGAAGCTTTCTTT.

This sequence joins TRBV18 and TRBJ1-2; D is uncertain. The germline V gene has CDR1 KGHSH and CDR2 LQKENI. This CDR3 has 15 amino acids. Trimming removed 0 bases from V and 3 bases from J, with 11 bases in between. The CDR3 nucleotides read TGTGCCAGCTCACCACCGGGCAGGAATCACTATGGCTACACCTTC. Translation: CASSPPGRNHYGYTF.

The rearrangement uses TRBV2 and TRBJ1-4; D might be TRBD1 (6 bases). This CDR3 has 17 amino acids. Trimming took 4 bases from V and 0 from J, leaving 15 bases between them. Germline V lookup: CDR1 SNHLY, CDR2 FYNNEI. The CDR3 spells CASSGTALGATNEKLFF. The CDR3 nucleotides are TGTGCCAGCAGTGGGACAGCACTCGGGGCAACTAATGAAAAACTGTTTTTT.

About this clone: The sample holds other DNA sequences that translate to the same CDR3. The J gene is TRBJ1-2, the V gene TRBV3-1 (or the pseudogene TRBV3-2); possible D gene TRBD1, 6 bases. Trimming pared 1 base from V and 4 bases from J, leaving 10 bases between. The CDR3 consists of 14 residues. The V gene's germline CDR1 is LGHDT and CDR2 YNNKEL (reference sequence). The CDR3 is CASSQGGRGYGYTF. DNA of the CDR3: TGTGCCAGCAGCCAAGGGGGCAGGGGCTATGGCTACACCTTC.